The sequence of this TCR beta chain was determined in a study of CD8+CD57+ T cells in acquired aplastic anemia. Study in general: The average for DNA from sorted CD4+ and CD8+ cells was 3 to 4 ug. Overall study findings and caveats: No significant difference in CD8+ Simpson's diversity was found between patients and controls.

There are a few counts of this clonotype. Its antigen is unidentified. Genomic DNA constituted the template upon which TCR beta VDJ and CDR3 profiling was performed. One entry per CDR3 protein, called by TCRdb with MiXCR from the reads. Here the sample spans 300,000 or so distinct CDR3 sequences, 56% being singletons. What was sequenced was sorted CD4+, CD8+, or CD8+CD57+ T cells (not recorded which) from PBMCs. This clonotype was sampled from a human donor with severe aplastic anemia or a healthy control (not recorded which).

Here the CDR3 DNA reads TGTGCCAGCAGTGACCGCGGCACCCAGTACTTC. It is translated as CASSDRGTQYF. V usage is TRBV6-4 and J usage is TRBJ2-5; D not certain. Germline V gene sequence: CDR1 MRHNA, CDR2 SNTAGT. The length of the CDR3 is 11 residues. The ends were cut back, 2 bases at V and 8 bases at J, with 6 bases in the middle.